This T cell receptor beta chain was retrieved from a study of blood T cell repertoires in COVID-19. The overall study: Sites in the United States, Italy and Spain provided acute and convalescent COVID-19 samples. Sample material is recorded as cDNA or gDNA derived from T cells, B-cell-depleted T cells, or PBMCs.

Original processing methods: Counts of nucleated cells, estimated from reference gene primer amplification, were obtained. The repertoire was sequenced with immunoSEQ multiplex PCR; TCRdb's copy has only in-frame clones and lacks some. V and J calls and clone size come straight from that table; D and trimming were deduced from the DNA. This sample has about 86,000 clones, with roughly 80% found just once. Germline CDR1 and CDR2: LGHNT and FRNRAP. The junction had 8 bases not matched to a gene; V was cut back by 5 bases and J by 5 bases. The CDR3 runs 14 residues. The chain uses TRBV12-5 and TRBJ1-1, with 7 bases that match TRBD1. The receptor's source is a man in his fifties or sixties with acute or convalescent COVID-19. Sample: peripheral blood. In DNA form, the CDR3 reads TGTGCTAGTGGTCCGCGGGACAGACAAACTGAAGCTTTCTTT. Translated: CASGPRDRQTEAFF. Based on the CDR3 plus reference TRBV12-5 and TRBJ1-1, the full variable domain is DARVTQTPRHKVTEMGQEVTMRCQPILGHNTVFWYRQTMMQGLELLAYFRNRAPLDDSGMPKDRFSAEMPDATLATLKIQPSEPRDSAVYFCASGPRDRQTEAFFGQGTRLTVV.